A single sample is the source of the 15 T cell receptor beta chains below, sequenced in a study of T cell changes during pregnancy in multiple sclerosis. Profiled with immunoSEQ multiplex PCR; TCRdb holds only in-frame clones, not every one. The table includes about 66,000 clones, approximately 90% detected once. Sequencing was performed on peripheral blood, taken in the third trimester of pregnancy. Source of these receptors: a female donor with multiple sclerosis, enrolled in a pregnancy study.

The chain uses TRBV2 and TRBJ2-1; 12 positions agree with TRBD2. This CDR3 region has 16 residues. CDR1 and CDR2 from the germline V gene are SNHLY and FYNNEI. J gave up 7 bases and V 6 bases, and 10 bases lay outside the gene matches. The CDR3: CASRRLAGDHGNEQFF. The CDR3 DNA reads TGTGCCAGCAGGAGACTAGCGGGAGACCACGGGAATGAGCAGTTCTTC. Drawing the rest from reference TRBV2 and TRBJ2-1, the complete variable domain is EPEVTQTPSHQVTQMGQEVILRCVPISNHLYFYWYRQILGQKVEFLVSFYNNEISEKSEIFDDQFSVERPDGSNFTLKIRSTKLEDSAMYFCASRRLAGDHGNEQFFGPGTRLTVL.

CDR3 residues: CASSPTETGTNEKLFF. For the CDR3, the DNA is TGTGCCAGCTCACCAACTGAAACAGGAACTAATGAAAAACTGTTTTTT. This sequence joins TRBV18 and TRBJ1-4, with D possibly TRBD1 on 5 matching bases. V lost 2 bases to trimming and J lost 1 base, with 11 bases between them. Germline CDR1 is KGHSH and CDR2 is LQKENI. The CDR3 sequence is 16 residues long.

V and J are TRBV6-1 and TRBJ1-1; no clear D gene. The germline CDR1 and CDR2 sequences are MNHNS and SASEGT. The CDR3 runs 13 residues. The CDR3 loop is CASFRGWSTEAFF. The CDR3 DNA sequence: TGTGCAAGTTTCCGCGGATGGAGCACTGAAGCTTTCTTT.

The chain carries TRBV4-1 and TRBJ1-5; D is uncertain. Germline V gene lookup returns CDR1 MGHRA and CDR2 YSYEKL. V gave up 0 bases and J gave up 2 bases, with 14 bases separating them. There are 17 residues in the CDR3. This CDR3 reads CASSQDFEGGGNQPQHF. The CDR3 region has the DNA TGCGCCAGCAGCCAAGATTTTGAGGGAGGCGGCAATCAGCCCCAGCATTTT.

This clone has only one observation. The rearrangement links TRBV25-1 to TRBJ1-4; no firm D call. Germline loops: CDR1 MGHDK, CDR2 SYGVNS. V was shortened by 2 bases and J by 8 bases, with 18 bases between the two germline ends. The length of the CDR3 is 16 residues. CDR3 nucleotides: TGTGCCAGCAGTGAAATCTACAGCCCCCTAATAGAAAAACTGTTTTTT. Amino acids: CASSEIYSPLIEKLFF.

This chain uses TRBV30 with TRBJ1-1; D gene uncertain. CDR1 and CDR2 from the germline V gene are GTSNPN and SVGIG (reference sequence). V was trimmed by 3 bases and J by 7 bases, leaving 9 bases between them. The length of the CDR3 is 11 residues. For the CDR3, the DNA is TGTGCCTGGAGGGTGGAGAGTGAAGCTTTCTTT. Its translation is CAWRVESEAFF.

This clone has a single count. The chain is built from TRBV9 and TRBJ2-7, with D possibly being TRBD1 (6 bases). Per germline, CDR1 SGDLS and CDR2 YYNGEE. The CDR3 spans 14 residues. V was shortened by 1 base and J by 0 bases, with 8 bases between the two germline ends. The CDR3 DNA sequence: TGTGCCAGCAGCGTAAAGGGGGACTCCTACGAGCAGTACTTC. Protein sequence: CASSVKGDSYEQYF.

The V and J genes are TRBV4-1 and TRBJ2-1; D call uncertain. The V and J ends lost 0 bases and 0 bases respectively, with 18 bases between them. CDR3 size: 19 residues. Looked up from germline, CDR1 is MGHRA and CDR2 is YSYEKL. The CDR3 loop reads CASSQDSPPLSNSYNEQFF. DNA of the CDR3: TGCGCCAGCAGCCAAGATTCTCCGCCCCTAAGCAACTCCTACAATGAGCAGTTCTTC.

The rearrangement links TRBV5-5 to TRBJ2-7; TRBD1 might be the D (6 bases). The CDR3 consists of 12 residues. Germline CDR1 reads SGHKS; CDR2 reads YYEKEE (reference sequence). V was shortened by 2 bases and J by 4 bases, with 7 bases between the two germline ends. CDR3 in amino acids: CASSLGGYEQYF. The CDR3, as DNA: TGTGCCAGCAGCTTAGGGGGATACGAGCAGTACTTC.

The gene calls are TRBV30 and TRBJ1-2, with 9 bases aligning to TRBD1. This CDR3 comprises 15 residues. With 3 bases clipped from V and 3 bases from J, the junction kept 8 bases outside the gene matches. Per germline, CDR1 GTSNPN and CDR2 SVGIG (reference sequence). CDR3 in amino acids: CAWRWTGELDYGYTF. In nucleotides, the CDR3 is TGTGCCTGGAGATGGACAGGGGAACTGGACTATGGCTACACCTTC.

The CDR3 is CASSETGYNEQFF. In DNA, the CDR3 is TGTGCCAGCAGCGAGACAGGGTACAATGAGCAGTTCTTC. The chain employs TRBV5-6 and TRBJ2-1, with TRBD1 matching 7 bases. This CDR3 contains 13 residues. Germline assignment: CDR1 SGHDT and CDR2 YYEEEE. The V and J ends lost 4 bases and 4 bases, in that order; junction bases with no gene match: 2.

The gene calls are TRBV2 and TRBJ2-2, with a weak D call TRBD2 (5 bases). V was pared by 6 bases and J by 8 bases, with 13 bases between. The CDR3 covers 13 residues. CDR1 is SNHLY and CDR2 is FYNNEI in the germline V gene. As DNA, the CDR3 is TGTGCCAGCAGGGGAACCGGGGTTGGGGAGCTGTTTTTT. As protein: CASRGTGVGELFF.

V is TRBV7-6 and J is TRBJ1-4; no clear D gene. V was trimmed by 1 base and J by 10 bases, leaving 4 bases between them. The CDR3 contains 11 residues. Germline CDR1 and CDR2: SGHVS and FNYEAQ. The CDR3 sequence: CASSLGAKLFF. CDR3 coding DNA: TGTGCCAGCAGCTTAGGGGCAAAACTGTTTTTT.

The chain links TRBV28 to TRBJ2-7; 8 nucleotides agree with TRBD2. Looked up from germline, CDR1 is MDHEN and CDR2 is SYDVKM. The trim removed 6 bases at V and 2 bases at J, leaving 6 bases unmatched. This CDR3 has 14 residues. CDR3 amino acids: CASSPGGEPYEQYF. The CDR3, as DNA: TGTGCCAGCAGCCCCGGGGGGGAACCCTACGAGCAGTACTTC.

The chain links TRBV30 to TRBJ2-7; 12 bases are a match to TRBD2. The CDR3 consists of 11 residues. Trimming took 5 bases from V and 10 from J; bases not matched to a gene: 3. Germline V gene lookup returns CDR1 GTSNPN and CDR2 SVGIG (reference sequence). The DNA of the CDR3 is TGTGCCTGGGCTAGCGGGAGGGCCCAGTACTTC. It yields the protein CAWASGRAQYF.